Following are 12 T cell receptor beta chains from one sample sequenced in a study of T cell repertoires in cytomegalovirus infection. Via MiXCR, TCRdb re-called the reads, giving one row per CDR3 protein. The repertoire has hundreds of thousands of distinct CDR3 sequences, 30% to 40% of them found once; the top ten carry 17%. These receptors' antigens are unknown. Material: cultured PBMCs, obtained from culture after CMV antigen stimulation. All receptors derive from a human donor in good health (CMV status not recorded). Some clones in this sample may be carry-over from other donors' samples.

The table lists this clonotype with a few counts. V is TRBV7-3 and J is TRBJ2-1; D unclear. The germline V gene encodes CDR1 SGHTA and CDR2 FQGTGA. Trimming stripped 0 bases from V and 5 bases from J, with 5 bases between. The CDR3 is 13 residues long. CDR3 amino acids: CASSLTSHNEQFF. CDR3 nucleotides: TGTGCCAGCAGCTTAACGTCCCACAATGAGCAGTTCTTC.

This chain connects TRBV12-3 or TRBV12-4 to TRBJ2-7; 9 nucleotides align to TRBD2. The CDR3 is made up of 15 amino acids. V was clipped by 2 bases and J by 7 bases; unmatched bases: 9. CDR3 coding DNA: TGTGCCAGCAGTTTATGGACTAGCGCGGGGGGGGAGCAGTACGTC. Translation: CASSLWTSAGGEQYV.

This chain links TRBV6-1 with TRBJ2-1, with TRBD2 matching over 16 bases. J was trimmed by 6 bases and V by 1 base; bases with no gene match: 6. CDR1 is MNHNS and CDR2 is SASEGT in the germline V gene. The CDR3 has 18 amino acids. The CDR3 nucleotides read TGTGCCAGCAGTGAAGAGGGACTAGCGGGAGGGCTACGCAATGAGCAGTTCTTC. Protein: CASSEEGLAGGLRNEQFF.

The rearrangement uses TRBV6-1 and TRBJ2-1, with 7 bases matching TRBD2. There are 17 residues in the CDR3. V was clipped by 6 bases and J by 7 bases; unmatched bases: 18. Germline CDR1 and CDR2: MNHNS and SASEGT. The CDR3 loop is CASRGVTGLPMLNEQFF. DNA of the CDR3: TGTGCCAGCAGAGGGGTAACGGGACTACCGATGTTGAATGAGCAGTTCTTC.

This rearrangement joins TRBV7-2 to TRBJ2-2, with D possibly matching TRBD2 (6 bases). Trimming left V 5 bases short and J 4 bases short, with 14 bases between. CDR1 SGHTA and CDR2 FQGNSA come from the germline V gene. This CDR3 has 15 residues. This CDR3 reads CASSLRLVPTGELFF. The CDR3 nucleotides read TGTGCCAGCAGCCTCAGACTAGTCCCCACCGGGGAGCTGTTTTTT.

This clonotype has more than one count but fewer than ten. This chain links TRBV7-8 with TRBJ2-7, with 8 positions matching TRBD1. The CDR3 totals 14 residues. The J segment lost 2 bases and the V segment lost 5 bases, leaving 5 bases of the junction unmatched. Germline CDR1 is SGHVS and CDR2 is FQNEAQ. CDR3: CASSTGTGPYEQYV. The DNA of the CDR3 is TGTGCCAGCAGCACCGGGACAGGCCCCTACGAGCAGTACGTC.

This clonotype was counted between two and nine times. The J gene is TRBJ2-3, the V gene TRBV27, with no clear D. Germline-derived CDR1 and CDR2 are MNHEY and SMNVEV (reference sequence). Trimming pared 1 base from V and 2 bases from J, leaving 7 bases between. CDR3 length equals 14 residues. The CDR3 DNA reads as TGTGCCAGCAGTTTATTTACTAACACAGATACGCAGTATTTT. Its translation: CASSLFTNTDTQYF.

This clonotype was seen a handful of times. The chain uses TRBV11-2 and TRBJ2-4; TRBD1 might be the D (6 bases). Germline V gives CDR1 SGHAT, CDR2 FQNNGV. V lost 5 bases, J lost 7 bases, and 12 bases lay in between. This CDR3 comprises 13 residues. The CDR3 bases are TGTGCCAGCAGCCCGGGACAATGGAACATTCAGTACTTC. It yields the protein CASSPGQWNIQYF.

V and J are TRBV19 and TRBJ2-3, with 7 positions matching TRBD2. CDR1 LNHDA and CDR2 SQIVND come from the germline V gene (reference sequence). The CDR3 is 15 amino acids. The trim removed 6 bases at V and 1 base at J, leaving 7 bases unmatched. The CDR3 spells CASSPSRGGTDTQYF. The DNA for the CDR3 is TGTGCCAGTAGCCCCAGCCGGGGGGGCACAGATACGCAGTATTTT.

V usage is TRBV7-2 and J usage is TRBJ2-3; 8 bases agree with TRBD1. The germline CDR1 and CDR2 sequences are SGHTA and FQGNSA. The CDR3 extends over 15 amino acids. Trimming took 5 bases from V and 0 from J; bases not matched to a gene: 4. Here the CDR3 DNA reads TGTGCCAGCAGCCTGGACAGGGCTAGCACAGATACGCAGTATTTT. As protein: CASSLDRASTDTQYF.

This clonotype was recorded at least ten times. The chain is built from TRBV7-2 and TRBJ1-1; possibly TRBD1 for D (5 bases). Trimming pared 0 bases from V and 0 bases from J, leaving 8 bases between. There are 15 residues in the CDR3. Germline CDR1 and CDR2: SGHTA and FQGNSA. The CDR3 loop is CASSLASGMNTEAFF. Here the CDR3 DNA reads TGTGCCAGCAGCTTAGCCTCAGGGATGAACACTGAAGCTTTCTTT.

CDR3: CGSGGPLNEQFF. For the CDR3, the DNA is TGCGGGAGCGGGGGACCCCTCAATGAGCAGTTCTTC. The chain employs TRBV5-1 and TRBJ2-1, with TRBD2 matching 8 bases. From germline, CDR1 is SGHRS and CDR2 YFSETQ. The CDR3 has 12 amino acids.